Listed here are 28 T cell receptor beta chains from one sample, sequenced in a study of T cell repertoires in cytomegalovirus infection. Via MiXCR, TCRdb re-called the reads, giving one row per CDR3 protein. The table lists around 180,000 distinct CDR3 sequences, 15% to 20% of them singletons. Sample: PBMCs. Receptor source: a human donor in good health (CMV status not recorded). Some clones in this sample may be carry-over from other donors' samples.

This clonotype was detected ten times or more. The chain links TRBV7-8 to TRBJ2-1, with D tentatively TRBD2 (5 bases). Germline loops: CDR1 SGHVS, CDR2 FQNEAQ. There are 17 residues in the CDR3. Trimming cost V 6 bases and J 5 bases, with 23 bases left between them. The CDR3 protein is CASSSLARVPANNEQFF. The CDR3 bases are TGTGCCAGCAGTTCGCTAGCACGTGTCCCTGCAAACAATGAGCAGTTCTTC.

This chain links TRBV19 with TRBJ2-2, with TRBD1 matching 8 bases. The germline V gene encodes CDR1 LNHDA and CDR2 SQIVND (reference sequence). Trimming cost V 5 bases and J 5 bases; bases outside gene matches: 7. This CDR3 has 15 residues. The CDR3 is CASSLQTGVTGELFF. The CDR3 DNA sequence: TGTGCCAGTAGTCTCCAGACAGGGGTAACCGGGGAGCTGTTTTTT. Together with reference TRBV19 and TRBJ2-2, the CDR3 gives the full variable domain: DGGITQSPKYLFRKEGQNVTLSCEQNLNHDAMYWYRQDPGQGLRLIYYSQIVNDFQKGDIAEGYSVSREKKESFPLTVTSAQKNPTAFYLCASSLQTGVTGELFFGEGSRLTVL.

This rearrangement joins TRBV5-1 to TRBJ1-1, with D maybe TRBD1 (6 bases). Germline V lookup: CDR1 SGHRS, CDR2 YFSETQ. This CDR3 contains 13 residues. The V end was cut by 0 bases, the J end by 8 bases, with 11 bases between. CDR3 sequence (DNA): TGCGCCAGCAGCTTGGTTACAGGGCGGGAAGCTTTCTTT. Residues: CASSLVTGREAFF.

This chain joins TRBV5-1 and TRBJ1-2; TRBD1 matches 7 bases. The CDR3 is 15 amino acids. Trimming removed 5 bases from V and 0 bases from J; junction bases left unmatched: 7. The germline gives CDR1 SGHRS, CDR2 YFSETQ. Written as DNA, the CDR3 is TGCGCCAGCAGTTCAACAGGGGATCCTAACTATGGCTACACCTTC. It specifies CASSSTGDPNYGYTF.

The V and J genes are TRBV2 and TRBJ2-2, with a tentative D call TRBD1 (5 bases). Per germline, CDR1 SNHLY and CDR2 FYNNEI. This CDR3 comprises 14 residues. V was trimmed by 2 bases and J by 6 bases, leaving 10 bases between them. The CDR3 protein is CASSEIGVAGELFF. The DNA of the CDR3 is TGTGCCAGCAGTGAAATAGGGGTGGCCGGGGAGCTGTTTTTT.

This clonotype was counted between two and nine times. The chain links TRBV18 to TRBJ1-1, with D hard to call. CDR1 is KGHSH and CDR2 is LQKENI in the germline V gene. The CDR3 contains 15 residues. The V end was cut by 4 bases, the J end by 0 bases, with 12 bases between. The CDR3 reads CASSRDLRMNTEAFF. DNA for the CDR3: TGTGCCAGCTCACGAGACCTAAGGATGAACACTGAAGCTTTCTTT.

This clonotype was seen ten or more times. The V and J genes are TRBV7-2 and TRBJ1-1; TRBD1 is a possible D gene (6 bases). This CDR3 has 14 residues. V lost 5 bases to trimming and J lost 1 base, with 11 bases between them. CDR1 is SGHTA and CDR2 is FQGNSA in the germline V gene. CDR3 in DNA: TGTGCCAGCAGCGCTAGGGGACAGAACACTGAAGCTTTCTTT. Protein product: CASSARGQNTEAFF.

This clonotype was detected ten times or more. This chain joins TRBV12-3 or TRBV12-4 and TRBJ1-1, with unresolved D. The V end lost 2 bases, the J end lost 0 bases, and 7 bases lay between the germline ends. This CDR3 is built from 14 residues. Written as DNA, the CDR3 is TGTGCCAGCAGTTTAACCAGCCTGAACACTGAAGCTTTCTTT. Translating it yields CASSLTSLNTEAFF.

This clonotype occurred many times. The chain links TRBV7-8 to TRBJ1-6; 12 bases align to TRBD1. J gave up 10 bases and V 5 bases, and 6 bases lay outside the gene matches. Per the germline V gene, CDR1 is SGHVS and CDR2 is FQNEAQ. This CDR3 spans 15 amino acids. The CDR3: CASSPGQGAGSPLHF. The CDR3 nucleotides read TGTGCCAGCAGCCCGGGACAGGGGGCTGGATCACCCCTCCACTTT.

This clonotype appeared many times. The chain uses TRBV7-2 and TRBJ1-1, with a possible D match to TRBD1 (5 bases). V shed 6 bases and J shed 2 bases, with 10 bases lying between them. The CDR3 sequence is 13 residues long. Germline CDR1 reads SGHTA; CDR2 reads FQGNSA. CDR3 DNA sequence: TGTGCCAGCAGGGCTCAGGGAAACACTGAAGCTTTCTTT. It yields the protein CASRAQGNTEAFF.

This clonotype has a handful of counts. This chain uses TRBV11-2 with TRBJ2-3, with D possibly TRBD2 on 6 matching bases. The germline CDR1 and CDR2 sequences are SGHAT and FQNNGV. With 6 bases removed from V and 2 bases from J, the gap between germline ends came to 9 bases. The CDR3 runs 13 residues. The CDR3 nucleotides read TGTGCCAGCAGTCGGGGGTTCACAGATACGCAGTATTTT. This encodes CASSRGFTDTQYF.

The V and J genes are TRBV6-2 or TRBV6-3 and TRBJ2-1; D is perhaps TRBD1 or TRBD2 (5 bases each). The CDR3 consists of 15 residues. V dropped 7 bases and J dropped 0 bases, with 13 bases sitting between them. Germline CDR1 is MNHEY and CDR2 is SVGEGT. The CDR3 protein is CASTQGRSSYNEQFF. For the CDR3, the DNA is TGTGCCAGCACCCAGGGACGGAGCTCCTACAATGAGCAGTTCTTC.

This clonotype was found a few times. The V call is TRBV6-5, the J call TRBJ1-6, with D hard to call. V lost 4 bases to trimming and J lost 6 bases, with 7 bases between them. The CDR3 contains 13 residues. Germline lookup yields CDR1 MNHEY and CDR2 SVGAGI. CDR3 nucleotides: TGTGCCAGCAGTTCACGGGTTAATTCACCCCTCCACTTT. This codes for CASSSRVNSPLHF.

This clonotype was found many times. The rearrangement links TRBV7-2 to TRBJ2-1; D is perhaps TRBD2 (6 bases). The CDR3 sequence is 16 residues long. Looked up from germline, CDR1 is SGHTA and CDR2 is FQGNSA. Trimming stripped 5 bases from V and 7 bases from J, with 21 bases between. For the CDR3, the DNA is TGTGCCAGCAGCCCACCCGGCGGGCTAGCGTTTAATGAGCAGTTCTTC. Amino acid sequence: CASSPPGGLAFNEQFF.

The chain combines TRBV5-4 with TRBJ1-6; 8 bases are shared with TRBD1. V shed 1 base and J 4 bases; nucleotides not matched to a gene: 4. This CDR3 spans 16 amino acids. Germline loops: CDR1 SGHNT, CDR2 YYREEE (reference sequence). CDR3 DNA: TGTGCCAGCAGCTTGCCGGGACAGGTGTATAATTCACCCCTCCACTTT. It yields the protein CASSLPGQVYNSPLHF.

This clonotype was seen a few times. This rearrangement joins TRBV12-3 or TRBV12-4 to TRBJ2-5, with TRBD2 identical over 7 bases. This CDR3 comprises 14 residues. V lost 6 bases, J lost 3 bases, and 7 bases stayed unmatched. The CDR3 protein is CASSQLALEETQYF. The CDR3 nucleotides read TGTGCCAGCAGCCAACTAGCGTTGGAAGAGACCCAGTACTTC.

This clonotype was picked up a small number of times. The chain is built from TRBV6-6 and TRBJ1-2; no clear D gene. The CDR3 sequence is 13 residues long. The germline V and J ends were trimmed by 7 bases and 4 bases, with 13 bases remaining between them. Germline lookup yields CDR1 MNHNY and CDR2 SVGAGI (reference sequence). As DNA, the CDR3 is TGTGCCAGCACCCTCTCCACGATCTATGGCTACACCTTC. It encodes CASTLSTIYGYTF.

The chain links TRBV7-2 to TRBJ1-2; TRBD1 matches at 11 bases. V was clipped by 4 bases and J by 6 bases; unmatched bases: 7. The length of the CDR3 is 15 residues. Germline assignment: CDR1 SGHTA and CDR2 FQGNSA. The CDR3 here is CASSSQGQGVHGYTF. As DNA, the CDR3 is TGTGCCAGCAGCTCCCAGGGACAGGGGGTTCATGGCTACACCTTC.

This clonotype occurred many times. The CDR3, as DNA: TGTGCCAGCAGCTTAGTTGTGGACTCCACACAAGAGACCCAGTACTTC. Translating it yields CASSLVVDSTQETQYF. The V gene is TRBV7-2, the J gene TRBJ2-5; D perhaps matches TRBD2 (5 bases). Germline loops: CDR1 SGHTA, CDR2 FQGNSA. This CDR3 is built from 16 residues. The V end lost 1 base, the J end lost 2 bases, and 14 bases lay between the germline ends.

The sample holds a few counts of this clonotype. V gene TRBV9 combines with J gene TRBJ2-7, with 10 bases fitting TRBD2. V lost 0 bases and J lost 2; bases outside the gene matches: 5. The CDR3 loop spans 16 amino acids. Looked up from germline, CDR1 is SGDLS and CDR2 is YYNGEE. The CDR3 nucleotides are TGTGCCAGCAGCGTAGCTCCAGCGGGGGGGACCTACGAGCAGTACTTC. It translates to CASSVAPAGGTYEQYF.

Notes on this clonotype: Because the CDR3 is missing its conserved closing phenylalanine or tryptophan, this is likely a read error. This chain joins TRBV23-1 and TRBJ2-3, with D possibly called TRBD1 or TRBD2 (6 bases each). TRBV23-1 counts as an open reading frame of uncertain function. V dropped 3 bases and J dropped 1 base, with 8 bases sitting between them. The length of the CDR3 is 14 residues. CDR3 protein: CASSQGGRTDTQYY. DNA of the CDR3: TGCGCCAGCAGTCAGGGGGGCCGCACAGATACGCAGTATTAT.

This clonotype showed up many times. The rearrangement uses TRBV7-8 and TRBJ1-1; 7 positions agree with TRBD1. Germline CDR1 reads SGHVS; CDR2 reads FQNEAQ. The V and J ends lost 4 bases and 5 bases, in that order; junction bases with no gene match: 7. This CDR3 comprises 14 residues. The CDR3 DNA sequence: TGTGCCAGCAGCTCGCGACAGGGAAGGACTGAAGCTTTCTTT. Amino acids: CASSSRQGRTEAFF.

The V call is TRBV28, the J call TRBJ1-1; TRBD1 is a possible D gene (6 bases). Germline V gene data show CDR1 as MDHEN and CDR2 as SYDVKM. Deletions cut 2 bases from V and 5 bases from J, with 12 bases between. The CDR3 has 14 residues. CDR3 sequence (DNA): TGTGCCAGCAGTTTAGGGGGGCGGTTTACTGAAGCTTTCTTT. Residues: CASSLGGRFTEAFF.

This clonotype showed up just a few times. The chain carries TRBV10-3 and TRBJ1-1; 10 nucleotides line up with TRBD1. The ends lost 6 bases at V and 1 base at J; junction bases unmatched: 11. Germline assignment: CDR1 ENHRY and CDR2 SYGVKD. The CDR3 sequence is 17 residues long. The CDR3 nucleotides read TGTGCCATCAGAGAATCCCGGGACAGGGGATGGAACACTGAAGCTTTCTTT. Its protein is CAIRESRDRGWNTEAFF.

The DNA for the CDR3 is TGTGCCAGCAGCTTGCCCTCCGGGACTAGCGTATACGAGCAGTACTTC. Translation gives CASSLPSGTSVYEQYF. The V call is TRBV5-4, the J call TRBJ2-7, with 10 bases fitting TRBD2. The germline gives CDR1 SGHNT, CDR2 YYREEE (reference sequence). CDR3 size: 16 residues. With V trimmed by 1 base and J by 4 bases, 8 bases remained unmatched.

The J gene is TRBJ2-1, the V gene TRBV7-9; 13 nucleotides agree with TRBD2. The length of the CDR3 is 16 residues. Germline V CDR1 and CDR2: SEHNR, FQNEAQ (reference sequence). With V trimmed by 5 bases and J by 7 bases, 8 bases remained unmatched. DNA of the CDR3: TGTGCCAGCAGCCCTCTACTAGCGGGGGGGGGAAATGAGCAGTTCTTC. Its translation is CASSPLLAGGGNEQFF.

The J gene is TRBJ2-3, the V gene TRBV20-1; D remains unclear. The ends were cut back, 5 bases at V and 10 bases at J, with 13 bases in the middle. Germline CDR1 is DFQATT and CDR2 is SNEGSKA (reference sequence). The CDR3 loop spans 11 amino acids. CDR3 residues: CSARSMKAQYF. In nucleotides, the CDR3 is TGCAGTGCTCGGTCAATGAAGGCGCAGTATTTT.

The V and J genes are TRBV12-3 or TRBV12-4 and TRBJ2-4, with D perhaps TRBD2 (5 bases). V dropped 8 bases and J dropped 8 bases, with 10 bases sitting between them. This CDR3 has 11 amino acids. The CDR3 bases are TGTGCCAGCTCTCAGAGGGACATTCAGTACTTC. As protein: CASSQRDIQYF.